This TCR beta chain was obtained from a study of blood T cell repertoires in COVID-19. Study information: Sites across the United States, Italy and Spain contributed samples from acute and convalescent COVID-19.

V was pared by 1 base and J by 4 bases, with 14 bases between. Germline V CDR1 and CDR2: MDHEN, SYDVKM. This CDR3 is built from 16 residues. The participants were between roughly 18 and 89 years old and came from some 23 US areas. Cohort allocation depended upon clinical history that participants reported. Original processing notes: Estimates of nucleated cell counts were drawn from the amplification of reference gene primers. Method: immunoSEQ multiplex PCR; TCRdb's copy keeps in-frame clones and lacks some. V and J calls and clone size are copied from that table; D and trimming were computed from the DNA. This table has hundreds of thousands of clones, 85% to 90% appearing once.

The sequence was collected from a man aged 25 to 40 who had recovered from COVID-19. The chain employs TRBV28 and TRBJ2-1; TRBD2 is a possible D gene (6 bases). The sample comprised PBMCs or T cells enriched from blood (not recorded which). The CDR3 region has the DNA TGTGCCAGCAGTTTATTGGCGGGAAAAGCTTACAATGAGCAGTTCTTC. Translated: CASSLLAGKAYNEQFF.